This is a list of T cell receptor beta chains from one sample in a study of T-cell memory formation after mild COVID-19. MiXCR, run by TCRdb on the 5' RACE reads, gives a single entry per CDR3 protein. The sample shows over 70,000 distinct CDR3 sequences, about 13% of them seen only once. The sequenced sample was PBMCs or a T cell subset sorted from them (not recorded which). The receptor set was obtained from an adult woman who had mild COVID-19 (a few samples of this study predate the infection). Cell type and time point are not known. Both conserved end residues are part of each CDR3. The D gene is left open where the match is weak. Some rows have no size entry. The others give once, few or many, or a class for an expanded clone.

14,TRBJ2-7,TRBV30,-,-,CAWNQGGIAYEQYF,TGTGCCTGGAATCAGGGGGGGATTGCTTACGAGCAGTACTTC
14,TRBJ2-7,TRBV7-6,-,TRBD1,CASSNNGQGYEQYF,TGTGCCAGCAGCAACAACGGACAGGGCTACGAGCAGTACTTC
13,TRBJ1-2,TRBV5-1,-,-,CASSSDGIYGYTF,TGCGCCAGCAGCAGCGACGGTATCTATGGCTACACCTTC
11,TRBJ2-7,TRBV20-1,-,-,CSARGGYEQYF,TGCAGTGCTAGGGGGGGTTACGAGCAGTACTTC
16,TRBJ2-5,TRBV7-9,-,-,CASSRAIAEGQETQYF,TGTGCCAGCAGCCGCGCGATAGCGGAGGGCCAAGAGACCCAGTACTTC
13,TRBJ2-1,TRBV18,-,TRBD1,CASSPDRDDEQFF,TGTGCCAGCTCACCAGACAGGGACGATGAGCAGTTCTTC
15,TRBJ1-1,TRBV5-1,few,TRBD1,CASSLGTGGFTEAFF,TGCGCCAGCAGCTTGGGGACAGGGGGTTTTACTGAAGCTTTCTTT
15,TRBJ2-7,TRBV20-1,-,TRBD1,CSASLQGAPSYEQYF,TGCAGTGCTTCCCTACAGGGGGCTCCTTCCTACGAGCAGTACTTC
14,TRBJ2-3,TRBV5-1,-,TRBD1,CASRPGQGTDTQYF,TGCGCCAGCAGGCCGGGACAGGGCACAGATACGCAGTATTTT
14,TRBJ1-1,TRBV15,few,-,CATSSGGEGAEAFF,TGTGCCACCAGCAGTGGGGGGGAGGGGGCTGAAGCTTTCTTT
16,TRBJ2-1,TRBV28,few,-,CASSPVTGSSYNEQFF,TGTGCCAGCAGCCCGGTAACGGGAAGCTCCTACAATGAGCAGTTCTTC
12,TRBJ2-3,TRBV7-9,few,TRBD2,CAWTGGADTQYF,TGTGCCTGGACCGGGGGGGCGGATACGCAGTATTTT
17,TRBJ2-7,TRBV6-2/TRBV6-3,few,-,CASSYPRDTDRSYEQYF,TGTGCCAGCAGTTACCCTCGGGACACCGACCGCTCCTACGAGCAGTACTTC
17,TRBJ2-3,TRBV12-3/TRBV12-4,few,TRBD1,CASSFRQGSFSTDTQYF,TGTGCCAGCAGTTTTCGACAGGGATCATTTAGCACAGATACGCAGTATTTT
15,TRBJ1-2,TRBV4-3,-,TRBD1,CASTQGQGANYGYTF,TGCGCCAGCACCCAAGGACAGGGAGCTAACTATGGCTACACCTTC
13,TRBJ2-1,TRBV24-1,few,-,CATSDFRGYEQFF,TGTGCCACCAGTGATTTCCGGGGCTATGAGCAGTTCTTC
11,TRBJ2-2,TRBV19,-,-,CASSMGGELFF,TGTGCCAGTAGTATGGGGGGGGAGCTGTTTTTT
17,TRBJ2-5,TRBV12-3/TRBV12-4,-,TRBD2,CASSLAPGLAAVGTQYF,TGTGCCAGCAGTTTAGCCCCGGGACTAGCGGCTGTGGGGACCCAGTACTTC
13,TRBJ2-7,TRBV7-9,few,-,CASSVSSVYEQYF,TGTGCCAGCAGCGTCTCTAGCGTCTACGAGCAGTACTTC
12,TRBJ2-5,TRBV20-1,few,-,CSVPDYIETQYF,TGCAGTGTGCCGGACTATATAGAGACCCAGTACTTC
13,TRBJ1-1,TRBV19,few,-,CASSIGGNTEAFF,TGTGCCAGTAGTATAGGTGGGAACACTGAAGCTTTCTTT
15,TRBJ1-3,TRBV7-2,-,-,CASSLDFSAGNTIYF,TGTGCCAGCAGCTTAGACTTCTCTGCCGGAAACACCATATATTTT
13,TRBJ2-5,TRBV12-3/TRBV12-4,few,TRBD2,CASRGDRGETQYF,TGTGCCAGCCGGGGGGATAGGGGAGAGACCCAGTACTTC
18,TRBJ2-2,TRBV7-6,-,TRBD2,CASSLVLAGGTNTGELFF,TGTGCCAGCAGCTTAGTACTAGCGGGGGGCACGAACACCGGGGAGCTGTTTTTT
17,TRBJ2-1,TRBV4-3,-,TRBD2,CASSLYSPGLAANEQFF,TGCGCCAGCAGCCTATACAGTCCAGGACTAGCGGCCAATGAGCAGTTCTTC
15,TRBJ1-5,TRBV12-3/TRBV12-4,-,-,CASSYWVGVEGTQHF,TGTGCCAGCAGTTATTGGGTGGGGGTGGAGGGGACCCAGCATTTT
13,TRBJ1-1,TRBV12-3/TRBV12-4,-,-,CASSFAGDTEAFF,TGTGCCAGCAGTTTTGCGGGGGACACTGAAGCTTTCTTT
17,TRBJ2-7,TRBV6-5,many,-,CASSYEGAGLSSYEQYF,TGTGCCAGCAGTTACGAAGGGGCGGGTTTGAGCTCCTACGAGCAGTACTTC
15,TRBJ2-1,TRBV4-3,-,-,CASSQDHDPYNEQFF,TGCGCCAGCAGCCAAGATCACGACCCATACAATGAGCAGTTCTTC
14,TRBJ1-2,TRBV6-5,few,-,CASSPLAGIYGYTF,TGTGCCAGCAGCCCCCTTGCCGGAATTTATGGCTACACCTTC
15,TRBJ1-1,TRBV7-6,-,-,CASSSAPGMNTEAFF,TGTGCCAGCAGCTCCGCCCCCGGAATGAACACTGAAGCTTTCTTT
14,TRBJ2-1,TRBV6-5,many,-,CASSGELGSREQFF,TGTGCCAGCAGTGGCGAACTAGGCAGCCGTGAGCAGTTCTTC
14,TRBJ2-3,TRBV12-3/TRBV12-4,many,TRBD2,CASGTSGNTDTQYF,TGTGCCAGCGGGACTAGCGGGAACACAGATACGCAGTATTTT
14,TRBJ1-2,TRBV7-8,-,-,CASTPEGRNYGYTF,TGTGCCAGCACCCCCGAGGGGAGAAACTATGGCTACACCTTC
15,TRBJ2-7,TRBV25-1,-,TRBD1,CASSEWDSSSYEQYF,TGTGCCAGCAGTGAATGGGACAGTAGCTCCTACGAGCAGTACTTC
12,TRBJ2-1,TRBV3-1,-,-,CASSGLSGEQFF,TGTGCCAGCTCGGGACTCTCTGGTGAGCAGTTCTTC
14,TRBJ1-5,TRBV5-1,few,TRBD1,CASSIGQGVQPQHF,TGCGCCAGCAGCATCGGACAGGGGGTTCAGCCCCAGCATTTT
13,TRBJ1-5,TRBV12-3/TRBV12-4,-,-,CASSVSGPQPQHF,TGTGCCAGCAGTGTCTCCGGGCCTCAGCCCCAGCATTTT
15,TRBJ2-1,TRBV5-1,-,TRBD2,CASSLEVAGRNEQFF,TGCGCCAGCAGCTTGGAAGTAGCGGGAAGGAATGAGCAGTTCTTC
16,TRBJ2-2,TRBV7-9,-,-,CASSPRVSANTGELFF,TGTGCCAGCAGCCCACGCGTGTCTGCGAACACCGGGGAGCTGTTTTTT
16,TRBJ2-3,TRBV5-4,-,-,CASSLESGLSTDTQYF,TGTGCCAGCAGCTTGGAAAGTGGACTGAGCACAGATACGCAGTATTTT